Shown below are 2 T cell receptor beta chains from a single sample sequenced in a study of cytomegalovirus exposure and HLA in healthy donors. Profiled with immunoSEQ multiplex PCR; TCRdb holds only in-frame clones, not every one. The sample comprises 150,000 to 200,000 clones, 80% to 85% of which are singletons, and 2.5% to 3% rests with the top ten. The sample was PBMCs. All receptors derive from a woman aged 18 to 35 in good health and CMV-seropositive.

J is TRBJ1-6 and V is TRBV6-1; 8 positions agree with TRBD1. This CDR3 is 14 amino acids long. V was clipped by 6 bases and J by 8 bases; unmatched bases: 6. Germline V gives CDR1 MNHNS, CDR2 SASEGT. In DNA form, the CDR3 reads TGTGCCAGCAGCCGACAGGGGATGGATTCACCCCTCCACTTT. The encoded protein is CASSRQGMDSPLHF.

The CDR3 DNA follows: TGCGCCAGTACCGGGACTAGCGTGTTGAACACCGGGGAGCTGTTTTTT. Translating it yields CASTGTSVLNTGELFF. The chain employs TRBV5-1 and TRBJ2-2; TRBD2 matches at 10 bases. V was clipped by 8 bases and J by 1 base; unmatched bases: 8. The length of the CDR3 is 16 residues. Per the germline V gene, CDR1 is SGHRS and CDR2 is YFSETQ.